A selection of T cell receptor beta chains follows, all from one sample in a study of response to subunit inactivated influenza vaccine. TCRdb reanalysed the RT-PCR reads using MiXCR and keeps one entry per CDR3 protein. The sample lists roughly 670,000 distinct CDR3 sequences, around 15% occurring once. The sample consisted of PBMCs from blood, taken 14 to 15 days before vaccination. The receptors were sampled from a man aged 50 to 60 who received an inactivated influenza vaccine. CDR3s include the opening cysteine and the closing phenylalanine or tryptophan. D genes are given only for firm matches. Size tells how often a clone was seen (once, few, many) or the class of an expanded clone, and some rows leave it out.

size	J	V	D	CDR3	DNA
-	TRBJ2-7	TRBV20-1	-	CSAGSRYF	TGCAGTGCTGGTAGTAGGTACTTC
-	TRBJ2-7	TRBV27	-	CASRSFSTLSEQYF	TGTGCCAGCAGGTCCTTCTCCACTTTAAGCGAGCAGTACTTC
-	TRBJ2-1	TRBV19	TRBD2	CASSIGRPGLAGGSSYNEQFF	TGTGCCAGTAGTATAGGGCGGCCGGGACTAGCGGGAGGCAGCTCCTACAATGAGCAGTTCTTC
few	TRBJ2-1	TRBV5-6	-	CASSSSGPVFWNEQFF	TGTGCCAGCAGCTCATCTGGGCCCGTTTTTTGGAATGAGCAGTTCTTC
-	TRBJ2-5	TRBV29-1	-	CSVESPGPNQETQYF	TGCAGCGTTGAATCCCCGGGACCGAACCAAGAGACCCAGTACTTC
-	TRBJ2-3	TRBV27	TRBD2	CASSLSSLAGAIDTQYF	TGTGCCAGCAGTTTATCGTCCCTAGCGGGGGCAATAGATACGCAGTATTTT
few	TRBJ1-1	TRBV20-1	TRBD1	CSASLTGSSSEAFF	TGCAGTGCGAGCCTGACAGGGTCTTCCTCTGAAGCTTTCTTT
few	TRBJ2-5	TRBV28	-	CASSFARKGKETQYF	TGTGCCAGCAGTTTCGCGAGAAAGGGCAAAGAGACCCAGTACTTC
-	TRBJ2-1	TRBV3-1	-	CASSQGGTWQFF	TGTGCCAGCAGCCAAGGGGGGACTTGGCAGTTCTTC
few	TRBJ2-7	TRBV4-3	TRBD2	CASSQVSGGTYEQYF	TGCGCCAGCAGCCAAGTTAGCGGGGGCACCTACGAGCAGTACTTC
-	TRBJ1-1	TRBV19	-	CASSMTPGGGTEAFF	TGTGCCAGTAGTATGACCCCGGGGGGAGGCACTGAAGCTTTCTTT
-	TRBJ2-5	TRBV19	TRBD2	CASSGTSGRSGTQYF	TGTGCCAGTAGTGGGACTAGCGGGAGATCCGGGACCCAGTACTTC
few	TRBJ2-3	TRBV4-1	TRBD1	CASSQRGQGSTDTQYF	TGCGCCAGCAGCCAACGAGGACAGGGAAGCACAGATACGCAGTATTTT
many	TRBJ2-7	TRBV29-1	-	CSVEQGYEQYF	TGCAGCGTTGAGCAAGGGTACGAGCAGTACTTC
many	TRBJ2-5	TRBV24-1	TRBD1	CATSDPETGATQETQYF	TGTGCCACCAGTGATCCCGAGACAGGGGCTACCCAAGAGACCCAGTACTTC
-	TRBJ2-3	TRBV2	-	CASRLDGTDTQYF	TGTGCCAGCAGATTGGACGGCACAGATACGCAGTATTTT
few	TRBJ1-2	TRBV20-1	TRBD1	CSAGAGTGANYGYTF	TGCAGTGCGGGGGCTGGGACAGGCGCTAACTATGGCTACACCTTC
many	TRBJ2-7	TRBV28	-	CASSLGGLQYF	TGTGCCAGCAGTTTGGGGGGCCTACAGTACTTC
-	TRBJ1-5	TRBV7-2	TRBD1	CASSKDRVVSQPQHF	TGTGCCAGCAGCAAGGACAGGGTCGTTAGTCAGCCCCAGCATTTT
-	TRBJ2-6	TRBV28	-	CASSFFGFSGANVLTF	TGTGCCAGCAGTTTTTTCGGGTTTTCTGGGGCCAACGTCCTGACTTTC
few	TRBJ2-3	TRBV15	TRBD2	CATSRRLAVSTDTQYF	TGTGCCACCAGCAGACGGCTAGCGGTTAGCACAGATACGCAGTATTTT
-	TRBJ2-7	TRBV30	-	CAWSRTTYEQYF	TGTGCCTGGAGTAGGACTACCTACGAGCAGTACTTC
-	TRBJ2-6	TRBV10-3	-	CAISEIVGRGLANVLTF	TGTGCCATCAGTGAGATTGTAGGACGGGGCCTGGCCAACGTCCTGACTTTC
few	TRBJ2-3	TRBV4-2	TRBD2	CASSPGTSGGINTDTQYF	TGTGCCAGCAGCCCCGGGACTAGCGGGGGCATTAACACAGATACGCAGTATTTT
few	TRBJ2-7	TRBV11-2	-	CASSLEHYYEQYF	TGTGCCAGCAGCTTAGAACATTACTACGAGCAGTACTTC
few	TRBJ2-4	TRBV19	-	CASSSSHVAKNIQYF	TGTGCCAGTAGTTCAAGTCACGTAGCCAAAAACATTCAGTACTTC
few	TRBJ2-3	TRBV20-1	TRBD1	CSARGPGTGGFPDTQYF	TGCAGTGCTAGAGGGCCCGGGACAGGAGGGTTTCCAGATACGCAGTATTTT
many	TRBJ1-5	TRBV12-3/TRBV12-4	-	CATTPDSNQPQHF	TGTGCCACCACACCGGATAGCAATCAGCCCCAGCATTTT
-	TRBJ2-5	TRBV20-1	TRBD2	CSASWAGENQETQYF	TGCAGTGCTAGTTGGGCGGGGGAGAACCAAGAGACCCAGTACTTC
-	TRBJ2-3	TRBV7-2	TRBD2	CASSRLAGGWDTQYF	TGTGCCAGCAGCAGACTAGCGGGGGGCTGGGATACGCAGTATTTT
many	TRBJ2-3	TRBV5-1	TRBD1	CASSAGDRPTTDTQYF	TGCGCCAGCAGCGCTGGGGACAGGCCTACCACAGATACGCAGTATTTT